This T cell receptor beta chain was documented in a study of blood T cell repertoires in COVID-19. V shed 1 base and J shed 3 bases, with 9 bases lying between them. Germline V lookup: CDR1 LGHNA, CDR2 YSLEER. The CDR3 loop spans 14 amino acids. Data came from immunoSEQ multiplex PCR; TCRdb stores just in-frame clones and leaves some out. Of tens of thousands of clones in the sample, about 80% were seen once. In this sample, this clone turned up a few times. This clonotype originated in a man aged 25 to 40 with COVID-19, enrolled during active disease. The sample consisted of peripheral blood. This chain joins TRBV4-3 and TRBJ1-1, with D perhaps TRBD1 (5 bases). Here the CDR3 DNA reads TGCGCCAGCAGCCAAGCTGCAGGGTACACTGAAGCTTTCTTT. Protein product: CASSQAAGYTEAFF.